This is a list of T cell receptor beta chains from one sample in a study of cytomegalovirus exposure and HLA in healthy donors. The repertoire was sequenced with immunoSEQ multiplex PCR; TCRdb's copy has only in-frame clones and lacks some. The sample holds 150,000 to 200,000 clones, 75% to 85% seen once. The sample was PBMCs. The receptor source for this set is a woman aged 45-59 years in good health and CMV-seronegative. Each CDR3 is given with its conserved first and last residue. The D gene is left open where the match is weak. For some rows the clone size is stated as once, few or many, or as a class when expanded; others skip it.

clone_size	j_call	d_call	v_call	cdr3_aa	cdr3_nt
-	TRBJ1-2	TRBD1	TRBV18	CASSFYDRGHGYTF	TGTGCCAGCTCATTTTACGACAGGGGCCATGGCTACACCTTC
few	TRBJ1-3	-	TRBV11-3	CASSKGHGFSGNTIYF	TGTGCCAGCAGTAAAGGACACGGATTTTCTGGAAACACCATATATTTT
few	TRBJ2-1	TRBD1	TRBV19	CASRPQGARGSYNEQFF	TGTGCCAGTAGACCACAGGGGGCGAGGGGATCCTACAATGAGCAGTTCTTC
-	TRBJ1-2	-	TRBV5-6	CASSLTGMDGYTF	TGTGCCAGCAGCTTGACAGGGATGGATGGCTACACCTTC
-	TRBJ2-7	-	TRBV7-2	CASSLAPPGVDEQYF	TGTGCCAGCAGCTTAGCCCCGCCGGGGGTCGACGAGCAGTACTTC
-	TRBJ1-6	TRBD1	TRBV9	CASSVAPGQGNSPLHF	TGTGCCAGCAGCGTAGCCCCGGGACAGGGAAATTCACCCCTCCACTTT
few	TRBJ1-2	TRBD1	TRBV7-6	CASSLYRDSGYTF	TGTGCCAGCAGCTTATACCGGGACAGCGGCTACACCTTC
-	TRBJ1-1	-	TRBV27	CASSFLPNTREGEAFF	TGTGCCAGCAGTTTTCTCCCCAACACCCGAGAGGGTGAAGCTTTCTTT
-	TRBJ1-3	-	TRBV6-1	CASRGDIGNTIYF	TGTGCCAGCAGAGGGGACATTGGAAACACCATATATTTT
-	TRBJ2-7	TRBD1	TRBV4-1	CASRSPGQGSREQYF	TGCGCCAGCAGATCTCCGGGACAGGGGAGTCGCGAGCAGTACTTC
once	TRBJ1-1	-	TRBV7-9	CSSSLEGHRAFF	TGTTCCAGCAGCTTAGAGGGTCACAGGGCTTTCTTT
-	TRBJ1-1	-	TRBV7-9	CASSLVPGTEAFF	TGTGCCAGCAGCTTAGTTCCCGGCACTGAAGCTTTCTTT
once	TRBJ2-1	-	TRBV7-9	CASSFPVVEQFF	TGTGCCAGCAGCTTTCCCGTTGTTGAGCAGTTCTTC
-	TRBJ1-6	-	TRBV7-9	CASSLGTEYSPLHF	TGTGCCAGCAGCTTAGGGACAGAGTATTCACCCCTCCACTTT
-	TRBJ2-7	TRBD2	TRBV5-1	CASSLNLGNSGVRYEQYF	TGCGCCAGCAGCTTAAACCTGGGGAATAGCGGGGTTCGATACGAGCAGTACTTC
-	TRBJ2-3	-	TRBV4-2	CASSQTADTQYF	TGTGCCAGCAGCCAAACAGCAGATACGCAGTATTTT
-	TRBJ1-1	-	TRBV29-1	CSVPGRDGRTEAFF	TGCAGCGTTCCTGGGCGGGACGGCCGCACTGAAGCTTTCTTT
few	TRBJ2-2	-	TRBV7-8	CASSLGEPNTGELFF	TGTGCCAGCAGCTTAGGGGAGCCCAACACCGGGGAGCTGTTTTTT
-	TRBJ1-2	-	TRBV6-1	CASSPARAGGYTF	TGTGCCAGCAGTCCGGCGCGGGCGGGTGGCTACACCTTC
-	TRBJ2-7	-	TRBV7-9	CASSPNNEQYF	TGTGCCAGCAGCCCTAATAACGAGCAGTACTTC
-	TRBJ2-5	TRBD2	TRBV6-5	CSTFRGGQGETQYF	TGCTCCACCTTTCGCGGGGGGCAGGGAGAGACCCAGTACTTC
once	TRBJ1-1	TRBD1	TRBV15	CATSRARDRGDSTEAFF	TGTGCCACCAGCAGAGCCCGGGACAGGGGGGATTCCACTGAAGCTTTCTTT
-	TRBJ2-5	-	TRBV7-9	CASSLGAVIQETQYF	TGTGCCAGCAGCCTGGGGGCAGTCATCCAAGAGACCCAGTACTTC
-	TRBJ2-7	TRBD2	TRBV7-2	CASSLDLRGAYEQYF	TGTGCCAGCAGCTTAGATCTTCGGGGGGCCTACGAGCAGTACTTC
-	TRBJ1-2	TRBD1	TRBV9	CASSPLPGTAYGYTF	TGTGCCAGCAGCCCCCTCCCCGGGACAGCTTATGGCTACACCTTC
-	TRBJ1-2	-	TRBV28	CASSFSLGLSTGGYTF	TGTGCCAGCAGTTTTTCTCTTGGACTGTCTACAGGGGGCTACACCTTC
-	TRBJ2-7	TRBD2	TRBV11-2	CASSFPRTSGSYEQYF	TGTGCCAGCAGCTTTCCCCGGACTAGCGGGAGTTACGAGCAGTACTTC
few	TRBJ2-5	TRBD1	TRBV7-8	CASRPALRTGQETQYF	TGTGCCAGCAGACCCGCGTTGAGGACAGGTCAAGAGACCCAGTACTTC
-	TRBJ2-1	TRBD2	TRBV4-1	CASSQEDMGLGPNEQFF	TGCGCCAGCAGCCAAGAGGACATGGGACTAGGGCCCAATGAGCAGTTCTTC
-	TRBJ2-7	-	TRBV7-2	CASRLQESSYEQYF	TGTGCCAGCAGGCTACAGGAGAGCTCCTACGAGCAGTACTTC
few	TRBJ2-7	-	TRBV7-8	CASSLGSEISYEQYF	TGTGCCAGCAGCTTAGGGTCGGAGATTAGCTACGAGCAGTACTTC
-	TRBJ1-1	TRBD1	TRBV7-8	CASSLARGLMNTEAFF	TGTGCCAGCAGCTTAGCGAGGGGGCTCATGAACACTGAAGCTTTCTTT
-	TRBJ2-5	TRBD2	TRBV10-3	CAISDPSGDQETQYF	TGTGCCATCAGTGACCCTAGCGGAGACCAAGAGACCCAGTACTTC
few	TRBJ1-2	-	TRBV27	CASSSNREGYTF	TGTGCCAGCAGTTCGAACAGGGAGGGCTACACCTTC
-	TRBJ2-5	-	TRBV7-3	CASSLSRQETQYF	TGTGCCAGCAGCTTAAGTCGGCAAGAGACCCAGTACTTC
once	TRBJ2-4	-	TRBV18	CASSPRDSNIQYF	TGTGCCAGCTCACCGCGGGACAGCAACATTCAGTACTTC
-	TRBJ2-3	TRBD2	TRBV2	CASSAGRGADTQYF	TGTGCCAGCAGTGCGGGGCGGGGGGCAGATACGCAGTATTTT
few	TRBJ2-1	TRBD2	TRBV18	CASSPGLAGSNEQFF	TGTGCCAGCTCACCGGGACTAGCGGGGTCCAATGAGCAGTTCTTC
-	TRBJ2-5	TRBD1	TRBV5-1	CASSLESRRGETQYF	TGCGCCAGCAGCTTGGAATCCCGCAGGGGGGAGACCCAGTACTTC
-	TRBJ2-5	-	TRBV10-2	CASSQIAAGPQETQYF	TGCGCCAGCAGTCAGATTGCCGCAGGGCCCCAAGAGACCCAGTACTTC
-	TRBJ2-5	TRBD1	TRBV7-2	CASSLDPGGYETQYF	TGTGCCAGCAGCTTAGACCCAGGGGGCTACGAGACCCAGTACTTC
-	TRBJ1-5	TRBD1	TRBV28	CASSLSPGTGGQPQHF	TGTGCCAGCAGTTTATCTCCCGGGACAGGGGGTCAGCCCCAGCATTTT
-	TRBJ2-3	TRBD1	TRBV11-1	CASRSGTGWGTDTQYF	TGTGCCAGCAGATCCGGGACAGGGTGGGGCACAGATACGCAGTATTTT
-	TRBJ2-3	TRBD2	TRBV2	CASSGWGLAGTDTQYF	TGTGCCAGCAGTGGGTGGGGACTAGCGGGCACAGATACGCAGTATTTT